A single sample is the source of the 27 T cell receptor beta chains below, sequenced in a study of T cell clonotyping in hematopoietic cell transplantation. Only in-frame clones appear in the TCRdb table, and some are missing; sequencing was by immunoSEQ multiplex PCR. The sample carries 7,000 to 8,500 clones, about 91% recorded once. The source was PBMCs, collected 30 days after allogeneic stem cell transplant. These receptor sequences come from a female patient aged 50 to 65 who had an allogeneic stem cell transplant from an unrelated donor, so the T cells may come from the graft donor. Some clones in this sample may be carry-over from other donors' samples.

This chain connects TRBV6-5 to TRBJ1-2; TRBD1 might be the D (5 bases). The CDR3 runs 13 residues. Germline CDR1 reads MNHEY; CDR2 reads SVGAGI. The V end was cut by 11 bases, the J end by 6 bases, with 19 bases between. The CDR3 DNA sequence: TGTGCCGCATCGGATCGACAGAGTAATGGCTACACCTTC. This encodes CAASDRQSNGYTF.

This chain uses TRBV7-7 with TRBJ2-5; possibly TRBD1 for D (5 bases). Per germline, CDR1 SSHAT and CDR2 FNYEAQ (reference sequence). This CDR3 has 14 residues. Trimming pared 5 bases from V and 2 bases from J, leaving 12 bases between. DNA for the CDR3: TGTGCCAGCAGCCTCCTGGGGCTACAAGAGACCCAGTACTTC. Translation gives CASSLLGLQETQYF. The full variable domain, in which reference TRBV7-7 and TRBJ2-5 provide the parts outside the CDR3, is GAGVSQSPRYKVTKRGQDVTLRCDPISSHATLYWYQQALGQGPEFLTYFNYEAQPDKSGLPSDRFSAERPEGSISTLTIQRTEQRDSAMYRCASSLLGLQETQYFGPGTRLLVL.

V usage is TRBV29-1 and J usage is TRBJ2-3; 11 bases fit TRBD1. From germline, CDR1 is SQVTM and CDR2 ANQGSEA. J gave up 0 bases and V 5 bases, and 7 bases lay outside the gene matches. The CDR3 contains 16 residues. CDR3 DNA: TGCAGCGTTTCGGACAGGGGGCGATTGAGCACAGATACGCAGTATTTT. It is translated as CSVSDRGRLSTDTQYF.

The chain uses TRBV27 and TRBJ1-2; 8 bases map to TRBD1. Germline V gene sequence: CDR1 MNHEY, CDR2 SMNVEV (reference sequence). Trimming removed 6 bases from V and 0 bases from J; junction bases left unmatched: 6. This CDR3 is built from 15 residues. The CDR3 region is CASRRTGRPNYGYTF. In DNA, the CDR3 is TGTGCCAGCAGGCGGACAGGGCGCCCTAACTATGGCTACACCTTC.

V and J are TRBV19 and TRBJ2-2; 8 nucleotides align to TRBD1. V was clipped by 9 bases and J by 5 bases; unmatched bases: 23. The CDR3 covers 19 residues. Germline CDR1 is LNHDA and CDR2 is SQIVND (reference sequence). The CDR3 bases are TGTGCCAGCCATTCCGGGACAGGAGCCTCCTATGTGGGGACCGGGGAGCTGTTTTTT. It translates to CASHSGTGASYVGTGELFF.

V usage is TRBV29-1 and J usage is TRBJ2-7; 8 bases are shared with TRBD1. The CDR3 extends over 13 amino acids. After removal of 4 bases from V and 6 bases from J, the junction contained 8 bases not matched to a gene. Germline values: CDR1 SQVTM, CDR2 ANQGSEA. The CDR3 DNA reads TGCAGCGTTGCGGACAGGGATTCAGGCGAGCAGTACGTC. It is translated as CSVADRDSGEQYV.

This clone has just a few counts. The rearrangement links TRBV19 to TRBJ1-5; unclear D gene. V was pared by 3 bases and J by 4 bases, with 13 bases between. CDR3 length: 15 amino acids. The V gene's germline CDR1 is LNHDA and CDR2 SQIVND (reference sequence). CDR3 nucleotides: TGTGCCAGTAGTATTGGCCAAGCGGTAAATCAGCCCCAGCATTTT. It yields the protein CASSIGQAVNQPQHF.

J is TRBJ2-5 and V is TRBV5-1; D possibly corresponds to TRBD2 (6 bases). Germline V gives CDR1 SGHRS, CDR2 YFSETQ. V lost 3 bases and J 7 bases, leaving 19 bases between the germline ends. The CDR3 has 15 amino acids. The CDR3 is CASSWGDASLVTQYF. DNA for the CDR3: TGCGCCAGCAGCTGGGGGGACGCGTCTCTTGTGACCCAGTACTTC. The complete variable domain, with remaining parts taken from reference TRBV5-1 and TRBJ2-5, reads KAGVTQTPRYLIKTRGQQVTLSCSPISGHRSVSWYQQTPGQGLQFLFEYFSETQRNKGNFPGRFSGRQFSNSRSEMNVSTLELGDSALYLCASSWGDASLVTQYFGPGTRLLVL.

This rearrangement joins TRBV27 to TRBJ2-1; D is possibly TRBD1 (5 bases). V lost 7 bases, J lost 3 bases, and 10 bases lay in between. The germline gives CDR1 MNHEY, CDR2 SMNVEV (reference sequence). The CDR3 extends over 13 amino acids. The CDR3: CASIVDNYNEQFF. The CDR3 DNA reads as TGTGCCAGCATAGTGGACAACTACAATGAGCAGTTCTTC.

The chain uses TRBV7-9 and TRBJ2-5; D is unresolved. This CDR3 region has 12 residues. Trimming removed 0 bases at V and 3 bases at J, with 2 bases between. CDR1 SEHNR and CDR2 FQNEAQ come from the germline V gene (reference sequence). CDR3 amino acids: CASSLAKETQYF. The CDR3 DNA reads TGTGCCAGCAGCTTAGCGAAAGAGACCCAGTACTTC. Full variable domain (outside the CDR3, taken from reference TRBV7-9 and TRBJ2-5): DTGVSQNPRHKITKRGQNVTFRCDPISEHNRLYWYRQTLGQGPEFLTYFQNEAQLEKSRLLSDRFSAERPKGSFSTLEIQRTEQGDSAMYLCASSLAKETQYFGPGTRLLVL.

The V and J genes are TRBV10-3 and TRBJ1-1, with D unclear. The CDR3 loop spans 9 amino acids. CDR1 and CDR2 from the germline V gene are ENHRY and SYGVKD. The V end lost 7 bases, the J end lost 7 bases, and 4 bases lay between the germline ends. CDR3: CAITGEAFF. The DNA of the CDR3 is TGTGCCATCACTGGTGAAGCTTTCTTT.

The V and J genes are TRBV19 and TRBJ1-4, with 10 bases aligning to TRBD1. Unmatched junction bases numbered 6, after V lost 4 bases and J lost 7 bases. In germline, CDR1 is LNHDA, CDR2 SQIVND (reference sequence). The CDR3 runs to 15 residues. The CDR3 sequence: CASSTGQGLREKLFF. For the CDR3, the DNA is TGTGCCAGTAGTACGGGACAGGGGTTACGTGAAAAACTGTTTTTT.

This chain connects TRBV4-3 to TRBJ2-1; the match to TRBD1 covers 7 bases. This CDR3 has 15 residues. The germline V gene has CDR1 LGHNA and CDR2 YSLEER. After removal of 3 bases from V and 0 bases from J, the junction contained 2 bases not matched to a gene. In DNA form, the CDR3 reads TGCGCCAGCAGCCAGAGACAGGGCTCCTACAATGAGCAGTTCTTC. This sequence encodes CASSQRQGSYNEQFF.

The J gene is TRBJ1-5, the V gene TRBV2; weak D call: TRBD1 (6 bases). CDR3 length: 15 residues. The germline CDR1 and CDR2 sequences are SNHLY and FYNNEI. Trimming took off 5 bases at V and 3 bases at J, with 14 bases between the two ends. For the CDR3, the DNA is TGTGCCAGCAGTACTGACAGGAATCCCAATCAGCCCCAGCATTTT. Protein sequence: CASSTDRNPNQPQHF.

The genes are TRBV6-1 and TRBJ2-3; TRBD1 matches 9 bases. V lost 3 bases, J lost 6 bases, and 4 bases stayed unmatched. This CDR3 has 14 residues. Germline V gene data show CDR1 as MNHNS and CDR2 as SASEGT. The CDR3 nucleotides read TGTGCCAGCAGTGACCGGACAGGGGCCGATACGCAGTATTTT. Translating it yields CASSDRTGADTQYF.

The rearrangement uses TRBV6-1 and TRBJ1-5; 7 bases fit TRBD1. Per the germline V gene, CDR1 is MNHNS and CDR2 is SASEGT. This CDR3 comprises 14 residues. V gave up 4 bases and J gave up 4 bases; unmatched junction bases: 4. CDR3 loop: CASSASGGNQPQHF. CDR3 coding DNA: TGTGCCAGCAGTGCATCAGGGGGGAATCAGCCCCAGCATTTT.

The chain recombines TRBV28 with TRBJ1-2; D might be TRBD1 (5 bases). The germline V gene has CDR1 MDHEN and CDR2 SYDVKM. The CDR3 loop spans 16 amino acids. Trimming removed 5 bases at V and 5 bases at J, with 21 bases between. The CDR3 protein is CASSDWDSPGGYGYTF. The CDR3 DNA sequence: TGTGCCAGCAGTGACTGGGACTCCCCGGGGGGGTATGGCTACACCTTC.

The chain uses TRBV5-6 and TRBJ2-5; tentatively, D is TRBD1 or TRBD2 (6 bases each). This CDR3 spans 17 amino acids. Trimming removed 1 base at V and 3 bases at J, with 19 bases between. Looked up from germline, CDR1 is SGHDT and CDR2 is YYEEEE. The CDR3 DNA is TGTGCCAGCAGCTTGATTGCCGGGGGCGCGGGGAAAGAGACCCAGTACTTC. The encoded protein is CASSLIAGGAGKETQYF.

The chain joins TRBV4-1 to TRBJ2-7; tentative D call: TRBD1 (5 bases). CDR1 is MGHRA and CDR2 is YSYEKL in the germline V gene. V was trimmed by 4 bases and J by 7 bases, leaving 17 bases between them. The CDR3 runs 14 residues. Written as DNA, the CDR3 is TGCGCCAGCAGCCGCTCTTGGGGCAGGGAAGAGCAGTACTTC. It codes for CASSRSWGREEQYF.

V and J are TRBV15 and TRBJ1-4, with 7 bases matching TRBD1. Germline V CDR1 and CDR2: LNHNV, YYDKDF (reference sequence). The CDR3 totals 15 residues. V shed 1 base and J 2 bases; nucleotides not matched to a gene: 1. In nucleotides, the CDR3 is TGTGCCACCAGCAGAGGGGACAGCACTAATGAAAAACTGTTTTTT. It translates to CATSRGDSTNEKLFF.

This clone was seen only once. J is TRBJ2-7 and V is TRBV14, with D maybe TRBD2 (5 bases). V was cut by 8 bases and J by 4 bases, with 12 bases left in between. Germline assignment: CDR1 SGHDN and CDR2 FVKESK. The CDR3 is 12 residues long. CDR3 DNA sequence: TGTGCCAGCTCGGGATCGGTATACGAGCAGTACTTC. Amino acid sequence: CASSGSVYEQYF.

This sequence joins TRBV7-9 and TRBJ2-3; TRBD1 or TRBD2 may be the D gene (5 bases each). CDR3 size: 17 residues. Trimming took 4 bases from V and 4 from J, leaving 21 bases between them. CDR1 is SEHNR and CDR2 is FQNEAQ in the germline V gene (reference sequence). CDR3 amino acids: CASSSGRATSLPDTQYF. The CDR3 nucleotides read TGTGCCAGCAGCTCAGGGAGAGCGACCTCGCTCCCAGATACGCAGTATTTT. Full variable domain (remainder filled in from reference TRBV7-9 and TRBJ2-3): DTGVSQNPRHKITKRGQNVTFRCDPISEHNRLYWYRQTLGQGPEFLTYFQNEAQLEKSRLLSDRFSAERPKGSFSTLEIQRTEQGDSAMYLCASSSGRATSLPDTQYFGPGTRLTVL.

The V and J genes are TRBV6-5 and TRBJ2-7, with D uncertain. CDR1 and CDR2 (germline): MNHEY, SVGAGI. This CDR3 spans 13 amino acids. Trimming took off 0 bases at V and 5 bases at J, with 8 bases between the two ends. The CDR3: CASSYSGSDEQYF. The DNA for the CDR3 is TGTGCCAGCAGTTACTCCGGATCGGACGAGCAGTACTTC.

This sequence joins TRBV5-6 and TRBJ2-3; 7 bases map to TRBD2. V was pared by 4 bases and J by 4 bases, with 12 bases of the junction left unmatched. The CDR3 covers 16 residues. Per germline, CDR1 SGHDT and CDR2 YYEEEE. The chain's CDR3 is CASSIGLVGGADTQYF. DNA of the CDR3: TGTGCCAGCAGCATCGGACTAGTGGGAGGGGCAGATACGCAGTATTTT.

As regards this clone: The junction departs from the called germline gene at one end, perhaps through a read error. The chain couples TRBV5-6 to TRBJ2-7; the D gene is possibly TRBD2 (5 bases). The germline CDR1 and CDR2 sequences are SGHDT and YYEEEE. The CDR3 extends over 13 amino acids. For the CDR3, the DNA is TGTGCTAGCAGCTTGGAGGACCCGTACGAGCAGTACTTC. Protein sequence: CASSLEDPYEQYF.

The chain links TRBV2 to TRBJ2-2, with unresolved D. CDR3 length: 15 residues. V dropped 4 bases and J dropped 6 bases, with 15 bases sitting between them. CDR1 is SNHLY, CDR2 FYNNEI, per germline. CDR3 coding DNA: TGTGCCAGCAGTGCGGCGGACCTGGCTCCCGGGGAGCTGTTTTTT. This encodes CASSAADLAPGELFF.

The CDR3 spells CASSELGGSTEAFF. The CDR3 DNA sequence: TGTGCCAGCAGTGAACTGGGGGGGAGCACTGAAGCTTTCTTT. V gene TRBV6-1 combines with J gene TRBJ1-1; a possible D gene is TRBD1 (5 bases). V was shortened by 2 bases and J by 4 bases, with 11 bases between the two germline ends. This CDR3 region has 14 residues. Germline lookup yields CDR1 MNHNS and CDR2 SASEGT.